This TCR beta chain was observed in a study of T cells in localized non-small cell lung cancer. Study results and caveats: Higher blood T cell density went with longer overall survival. Among the tissues sampled, uninvolved adjacent lung had the highest T cell clonality, above tumor.

Looked up from germline, CDR1 is MNHEY and CDR2 is SMNVEV (reference sequence). The CDR3 runs to 17 residues. J was trimmed by 1 base and V by 1 base; bases with no gene match: 4. Clones were sequenced by immunoSEQ multiplex PCR, and TCRdb holds only the in-frame ones, with some missing. The sample holds 35,000 to 50,000 clones, around 86% seen once. To note about this clone: What it binds is unknown.

Here the sequenced sample was peripheral blood, taken before any cancer treatment. The chain has TRBV27 and TRBJ1-2, with TRBD1 matching over 12 bases. The TCR sequence derives from a man aged 40 to 70 with stage I lung adenocarcinoma. The CDR3 loop is CASSLWGQGAGNYGYTF. The CDR3 DNA reads as TGTGCCAGCAGTTTATGGGGACAGGGGGCTGGTAACTATGGCTACACCTTC.